The 10 T cell receptor beta chains below come from one sample, sequenced in a study of blood T cell repertoires in COVID-19. The table came from immunoSEQ multiplex PCR; TCRdb's copy has only in-frame clones and leaves some out. The data show more than 250,000 clones, with about 92% seen just once and under 20% held by the top ten. Sequencing was carried out using PBMCs or T cells enriched from blood (not recorded which). The receptor set was obtained from a woman aged 25 to 45 who had recovered from COVID-19.

The V call is TRBV6-6, the J call TRBJ1-5; 11 bases fit TRBD1. CDR1 is MNHNY, CDR2 SVGAGI, per germline (reference sequence). The ends lost 10 bases at V and 2 bases at J; junction bases unmatched: 4. The CDR3 totals 14 residues. The CDR3 spells CATWTGGGNQPQHF. As DNA, the CDR3 is TGTGCCACCTGGACAGGGGGCGGCAATCAGCCCCAGCATTTT.

This clone was recorded a few times. CDR3 sequence: CASSQAGGNEKLFF. CDR3 coding DNA: TGTGCCAGCAGCCAAGCAGGGGGTAATGAAAAACTGTTTTTT. This chain links TRBV4-2 with TRBJ1-4; TRBD1 matches 7 bases. This CDR3 is built from 14 residues. With V trimmed by 1 base and J by 4 bases, 0 bases remained unmatched. Germline V gene data show CDR1 as LGHNA and CDR2 as YNFKEQ.

This chain joins TRBV19 and TRBJ1-4; the D is unclear. V lost 5 bases to trimming and J lost 7 bases, with 17 bases between them. The CDR3 length is 15 residues. The germline V gene encodes CDR1 LNHDA and CDR2 SQIVND (reference sequence). CDR3 region: CASSPTAVAAEKLFF. For the CDR3, the DNA is TGTGCCAGTAGTCCCACCGCGGTGGCAGCTGAAAAACTGTTTTTT. Complete variable domain (other parts from reference TRBV19 and TRBJ1-4): DGGITQSPKYLFRKEGQNVTLSCEQNLNHDAMYWYRQDPGQGLRLIYYSQIVNDFQKGDIAEGYSVSREKKESFPLTVTSAQKNPTAFYLCASSPTAVAAEKLFFGSGTQLSVL.

J is TRBJ1-6 and V is TRBV4-2, with 9 bases aligning to TRBD1. Trimming at V came to 0 bases and at J to 10 bases, leaving 10 bases not matched to a gene. This CDR3 comprises 17 residues. In germline, CDR1 is LGHNA, CDR2 YNFKEQ. The CDR3 here is CASSQETRGQGLSPLHF. CDR3 in DNA: TGTGCCAGCAGCCAAGAGACCCGGGGACAGGGTTTATCACCCCTCCACTTT.

The chain combines TRBV9 with TRBJ2-5; TRBD2 matches 10 bases. Germline V gene data show CDR1 as SGDLS and CDR2 as YYNGEE. CDR3 size: 19 residues. V dropped 0 bases and J dropped 1; count of bases not matched to a gene: 12. The CDR3 DNA sequence: TGTGCCAGCAGCGTAGGGACGCTGGGGACTAGCGACTCCCAAGAGACCCAGTACTTC. It is translated as CASSVGTLGTSDSQETQYF.

V and J are TRBV6-5 and TRBJ1-5; 8 nucleotides match TRBD1. The CDR3 is 15 residues long. The germline V gene has CDR1 MNHEY and CDR2 SVGAGI. V was pared by 6 bases and J by 1 base, with 5 bases of the junction left unmatched. The CDR3, as DNA: TGTGCCAGCAGACCGACAGGGGTCAGCAATCAGCCCCAGCATTTT. It encodes CASRPTGVSNQPQHF.

The J gene is TRBJ1-4, the V gene TRBV29-1; 7 bases are shared with TRBD1. The V gene's germline CDR1 is SQVTM and CDR2 ANQGSEA. With V trimmed by 4 bases and J by 3 bases, 8 bases remained unmatched. This CDR3 spans 15 amino acids. CDR3 DNA: TGCAGCGTTGCCGGAGGGGGCGCGTCTAATGAAAAACTGTTTTTT. Translating it yields CSVAGGGASNEKLFF.

This chain links TRBV6-5 with TRBJ1-4; no clear D gene. Germline V gene lookup returns CDR1 MNHEY and CDR2 SVGAGI. V was cut by 0 bases and J by 5 bases, with 10 bases left in between. The CDR3 is 15 amino acids. The CDR3 sequence is CASSYSRGVNEKLFF. CDR3 sequence (DNA): TGTGCCAGCAGTTACTCTAGAGGAGTAAATGAAAAACTGTTTTTT.

The CDR3 reads CASSLDPSDTEAFF. The CDR3 DNA is TGTGCCAGCAGCCTAGACCCATCGGACACTGAAGCTTTCTTT. The rearrangement joins TRBV7-9 to TRBJ1-1; D not resolved. V lost 5 bases to trimming and J lost 3 bases, with 13 bases between them. Germline values: CDR1 SEHNR, CDR2 FQNEAQ (reference sequence). The CDR3 totals 14 residues. Drawing the rest from reference TRBV7-9 and TRBJ1-1, the complete variable domain is DTGVSQNPRHKITKRGQNVTFRCDPISEHNRLYWYRQTLGQGPEFLTYFQNEAQLEKSRLLSDRFSAERPKGSFSTLEIQRTEQGDSAMYLCASSLDPSDTEAFFGQGTRLTVV.

This chain links TRBV28 with TRBJ1-2; 8 nucleotides match TRBD1. Germline V gene sequence: CDR1 MDHEN, CDR2 SYDVKM. The CDR3 runs 14 residues. Germline trimming cut 6 bases from V and 4 bases from J; bases unmatched to any gene: 7. The CDR3 coding sequence is TGTGCCAGCAGGGACCCGGGACAGGCCTATGGCTACACCTTC. It is translated as CASRDPGQAYGYTF.